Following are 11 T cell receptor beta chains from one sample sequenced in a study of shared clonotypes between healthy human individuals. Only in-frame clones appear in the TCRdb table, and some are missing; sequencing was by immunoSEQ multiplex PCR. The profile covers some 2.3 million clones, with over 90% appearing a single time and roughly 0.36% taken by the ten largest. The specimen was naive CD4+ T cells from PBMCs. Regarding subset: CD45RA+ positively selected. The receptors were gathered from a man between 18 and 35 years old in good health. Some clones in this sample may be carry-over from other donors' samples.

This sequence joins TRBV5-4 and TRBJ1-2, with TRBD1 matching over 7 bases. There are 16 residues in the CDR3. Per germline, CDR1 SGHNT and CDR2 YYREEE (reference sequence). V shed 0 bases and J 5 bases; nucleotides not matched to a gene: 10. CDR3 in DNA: TGTGCCAGCAGCTTGGCTTCTTCTGGCAGGGGGTATGGCTACACCTTC. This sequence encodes CASSLASSGRGYGYTF.

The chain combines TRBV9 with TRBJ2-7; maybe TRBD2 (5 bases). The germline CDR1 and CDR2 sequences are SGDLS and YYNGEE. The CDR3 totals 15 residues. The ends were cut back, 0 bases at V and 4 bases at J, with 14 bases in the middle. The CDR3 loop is CASSVGGQALYEQYF. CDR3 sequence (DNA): TGTGCCAGCAGCGTAGGAGGGCAGGCGTTATACGAGCAGTACTTC.

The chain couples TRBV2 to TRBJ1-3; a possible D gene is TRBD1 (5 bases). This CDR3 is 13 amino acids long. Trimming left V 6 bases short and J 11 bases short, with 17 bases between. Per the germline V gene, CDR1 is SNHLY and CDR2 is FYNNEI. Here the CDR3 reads CASRTGTRSPIYF. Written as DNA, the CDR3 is TGTGCCAGCAGAACCGGGACCCGGAGCCCCATATATTTT.

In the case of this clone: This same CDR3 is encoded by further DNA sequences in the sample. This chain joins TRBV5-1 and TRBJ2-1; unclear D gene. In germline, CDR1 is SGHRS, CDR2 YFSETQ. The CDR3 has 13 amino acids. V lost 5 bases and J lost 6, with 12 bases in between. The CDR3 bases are TGCGCCAGCAGTCTCGGCTTAACCAATGAGCAGTTCTTC. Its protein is CASSLGLTNEQFF.

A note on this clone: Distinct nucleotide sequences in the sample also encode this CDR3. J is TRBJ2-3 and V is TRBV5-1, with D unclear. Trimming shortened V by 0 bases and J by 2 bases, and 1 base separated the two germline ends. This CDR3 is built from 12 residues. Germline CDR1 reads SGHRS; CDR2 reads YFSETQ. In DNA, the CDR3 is TGCGCCAGCAGCTTGGTCACAGATACGCAGTATTTT. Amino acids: CASSLVTDTQYF.

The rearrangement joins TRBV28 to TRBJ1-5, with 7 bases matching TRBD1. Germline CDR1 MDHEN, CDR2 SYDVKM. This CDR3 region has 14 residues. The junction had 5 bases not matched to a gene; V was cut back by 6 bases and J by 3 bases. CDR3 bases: TGTGCCAGCAGGACAGGGTTTTCCAATCAGCCCCAGCATTTT. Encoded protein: CASRTGFSNQPQHF.

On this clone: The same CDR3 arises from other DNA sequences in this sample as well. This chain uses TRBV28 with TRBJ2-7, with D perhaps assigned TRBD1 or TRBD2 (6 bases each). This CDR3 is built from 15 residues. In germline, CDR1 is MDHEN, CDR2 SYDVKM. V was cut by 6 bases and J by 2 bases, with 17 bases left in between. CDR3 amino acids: CASSLPGAGTYEQYF. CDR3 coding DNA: TGTGCCAGCAGCCTCCCAGGGGCGGGGACCTACGAGCAGTACTTC.

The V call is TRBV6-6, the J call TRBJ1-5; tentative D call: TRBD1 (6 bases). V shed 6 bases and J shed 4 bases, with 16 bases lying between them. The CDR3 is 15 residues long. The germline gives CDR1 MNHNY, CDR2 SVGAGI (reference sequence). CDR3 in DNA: TGTGCCAGCAGACCGGGGGAGGGGGGGAATCAGCCCCAGCATTTT. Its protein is CASRPGEGGNQPQHF.

The CDR3 is CASSRSPSSYNEQFF. For the CDR3, the DNA is TGCGCCAGCAGCCGAAGTCCTAGCTCCTACAATGAGCAGTTCTTC. V is TRBV5-1 and J is TRBJ2-1; D remains unclear. The CDR3 extends over 15 amino acids. V gave up 4 bases and J gave up 0 bases, with 11 bases separating them. Germline V CDR1 and CDR2: SGHRS, YFSETQ.

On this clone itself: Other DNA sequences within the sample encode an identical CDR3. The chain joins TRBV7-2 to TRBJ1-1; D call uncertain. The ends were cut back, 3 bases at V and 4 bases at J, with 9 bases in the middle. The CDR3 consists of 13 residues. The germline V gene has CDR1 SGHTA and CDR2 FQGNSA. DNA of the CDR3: TGTGCCAGCAGCTTTGGAGGGAGCACTGAAGCTTTCTTT. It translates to CASSFGGSTEAFF.

In DNA, the CDR3 is TGTGCCAGCAGCCCCGGGACAGCCTATGGCTACACCTTC. This codes for CASSPGTAYGYTF. V and J are TRBV7-8 and TRBJ1-2; 7 nucleotides align to TRBD1. The CDR3 is 13 amino acids. Germline CDR1 and CDR2: SGHVS and FQNEAQ. Germline trimming cut 5 bases from V and 4 bases from J; bases unmatched to any gene: 4.